The table lists the clone carrying this T cell receptor (beta chain) with many counts. CDR3 length: 17 residues. The ends were cut back, 5 bases at V and 4 bases at J, with 23 bases in the middle. Germline assignment: CDR1 SGHAT and CDR2 FQNNGV. This specimen belongs to a study of kidney transplant recipient with SARS-CoV-2 infection. A single record per CDR3 protein comes from TCRdb applying MiXCR to the reads. This sample carries fewer than 250,000 distinct CDR3 sequences, 29% of them seen once, and the ten largest clones take roughly 7.3%. The V gene is TRBV11-2, the J gene TRBJ1-2; the D is unclear. The sample was a blood sample, taken at baseline and on day 111 from a kidney transplant recipient. This TCR came from a male patient in his thirties who had COVID-19 and was a kidney transplant recipient. The T cells may partly be graft donor cells. The CDR3, as DNA: TGTGCCAGCAGCGGTGAAAGAACAAGCAGAAAGACCTATGGCTACACCTTC. Protein product: CASSGERTSRKTYGYTF.